This T cell receptor (beta chain) came from a study of blood T cell repertoires in COVID-19. As handled by the study authors: Amplifying reference gene primers gave estimates of nucleated cell counts. Sequenced by immunoSEQ multiplex PCR; TCRdb stores in-frame clones only, minus some. The V and J calls and clone size come from that table; D and trimming were worked out from the DNA. The sample lists 200,000 to 250,000 clones, about 85% seen once, with roughly 2% in the top ten. Source material: peripheral blood. This TCR came from a man aged 25-40 years who had recovered from COVID-19.

CDR3 region: CASSLFGGAIEQFF. CDR3 sequence (DNA): TGTGCCAGCAGTTTATTCGGGGGGGCGATTGAGCAGTTCTTC. V and J are TRBV28 and TRBJ2-1; 8 bases line up with TRBD2. Germline V gene lookup returns CDR1 MDHEN and CDR2 SYDVKM. V dropped 1 base and J dropped 9; count of bases not matched to a gene: 5. The CDR3 is 14 amino acids.